The source of this TCR beta chain is a study of response to subunit inactivated influenza vaccine. The CDR3 sequence is 15 residues long. The V and J ends lost 3 bases and 2 bases respectively, with 11 bases between them. Whole-study findings and limits: Each seasonal influenza vaccination recruits few new T cells, the authors suggested.

TCRdb called the RT-PCR reads again in MiXCR, with one record for every CDR3 protein. This table has over 150,000 distinct CDR3 sequences, approximately 11% appearing once. This clonotype was detected only a few times. Antigen specificity is unknown. This sample comprised CD8+ T cells sorted from PBMCs, obtained less than 30 months after vaccination. This TCR derives from a man aged 50-75 years who received an inactivated influenza vaccine. The gene calls are TRBV12-3 or TRBV12-4 and TRBJ1-5; D is unresolved. DNA of the CDR3: TGTGCCAGCAGTTTTCAGGATTATGGCAATCAGCCCCAGCATTTT. Protein product: CASSFQDYGNQPQHF.